This T cell receptor (beta chain) emerged from a study of blood T cell repertoires in COVID-19 (dated by TCRdb to 2020 to 2021). Background for the entire study: Collaborator samples came from the United States, Italy and Spain and covered acute and convalescent phases of COVID-19. The material from the prospective study consisted of cDNA or gDNA derived from T cells, B-cell-depleted T cells, or PBMCs. Deeply sampled blood TCRbeta repertoires from subjects exposed to, actively infected with, or recovered from COVID-19 were included in the dataset. The repertoires were released in a freely available public database intended as a resource for research on the immune response to SARS-CoV-2. Samples were obtained from the ongoing ImmuneRACE study (first 160 participants) and from over a thousand subjects provided by 6 global collaborators. The sample metadata nearly always contained a de-identified subject ID, COVID-19 status, age in years and sex. Where HLA class I and class II types were available, the types were taken from metadata supplied by the sample provider, not from assay-based typing.

The collaborating institutions used their own protocols to collect whole blood in K2EDTA tubes. For TCRbeta analysis, collaborators shipped samples in one of three forms: frozen whole blood, isolated PBMCs, or DNA extracted from either of those sample types. Of note for this clone: Its antigen is currently not known. The sample holds no much larger clone one base away, and base qualities are not on file.

The germline V gene specifies SGHTA as CDR1 and FQGNSA as CDR2. Here V drops 5 bases and J drops 7 bases, and the junction holds 13 bases not matched to any gene. There are 15 amino acids in the CDR3, from cysteine to phenylalanine inclusive. The DNA shown is the 45-base CDR3, in frame from base 1. TCRbeta CDR3 regions were amplified from genomic DNA using the immunoSEQ Assay, a bias-controlled multiplex PCR. As for the original processing: The number of nucleated cells in each sample was estimated by amplification of reference gene primers within the assay. To quantify the absolute abundance of each unique TCRbeta CDR3 rearrangement, sequence reads were collapsed and filtered. For each sample, productive Simpson clonality was calculated as the square root of Simpson's diversity index over productive rearrangements. The table comes from immuneACCESS by way of TCRdb, which keeps in-frame sequences with V and J called. Part of the clones is missing from these tables; in studies checked, under half for an unresolved V gene and the rest for unknown reasons. The D gene and trimming were derived from the DNA, and the V and J assignments and clone size from that table. This sample is represented by a few hundred thousand clones; over 75% of them were singletons. The biggest ten clones account for roughly 0.8% of the sample.

Overall results and qualifications from the work: The amount of clinical and demographic metadata varied by source and participant and was provided uncurated.

Rearrangement joined TRBV7-2 to TRBJ1-2, with 7 bases in between that match TRBD1. The sample comprised peripheral blood. The receptor's source is a young woman with acute or convalescent COVID-19. The encoded CDR3 is CASSQSTGLGFGYTF. DNA sequence: TGTGCCAGCAGCCAGTCGACAGGGTTGGGGTTTGGCTACACCTTC.